The 18 T cell receptor beta chains listed next were all sequenced from one sample in a study of blood T cells in healthy people across ages. A sample-barcoded 5' primer and a J-beta primer mix were used in a second PCR of about 6 to 12 cycles. TCRdb called the 5' RACE reads again in MiXCR, with one record for every CDR3 protein. The sample records about 730,000 distinct CDR3 sequences, 35% to 45% being singletons. Sequenced input: blood. The receptors shown here come from a woman aged 55-75 years in good health.

The chain links TRBV7-2 to TRBJ1-2; D remains ambiguous. Germline CDR1 SGHTA, CDR2 FQGNSA. Trimming left V 4 bases short and J 4 bases short, with 10 bases between. This CDR3 is built from 13 residues. The CDR3 reads CASSSGPSYGYTF. In DNA, the CDR3 is TGTGCCAGCAGCTCCGGACCGAGCTATGGCTACACCTTC.

In the case of this clonotype: A much larger clone sits a single nucleotide away, making a read error possible. Here the CDR3 DNA reads TGTGCCATCAGGGACGGGGGCCTCGGCTACACCTTC. Its translation is CAIRDGGLGYTF. V usage is TRBV10-3 and J usage is TRBJ1-2; tentative D call: TRBD1 (6 bases). Germline-derived CDR1 and CDR2 are ENHRY and SYGVKD. The CDR3 length is 12 residues. The V end lost 6 bases, the J end lost 8 bases, and 13 bases lay between the germline ends.

This sequence joins TRBV4-3 and TRBJ2-1, with D hard to call. The J call may be in error: the DNA end matches TRBJ2-7 better. Germline-derived CDR1 and CDR2 are LGHNA and YSLEER. The CDR3 consists of 14 residues. CDR3 sequence reads: CASSQENYYNEQYF. For the CDR3, the DNA is TGCGCCAGCAGCCAAGAGAATTACTACAATGAGCAGTACTTC.

This clonotype was recorded once. The gene calls are TRBV10-3 and TRBJ1-4; 10 positions agree with TRBD1. V lost 6 bases to trimming and J lost 7 bases; unmatched junction nucleotides: 5. CDR3 length equals 14 residues. CDR1 and CDR2 (germline): ENHRY, SYGVKD. CDR3 protein: CAIRQGQGSEKLFF. The CDR3 DNA reads TGTGCCATCAGGCAGGGACAGGGGAGTGAAAAACTGTTTTTT.

The chain couples TRBV12-3 or TRBV12-4 to TRBJ1-2; 8 bases fit TRBD1. The CDR3 consists of 14 residues. Losses at the gene ends were 5 bases for V and 6 bases for J; bases not matched to a gene: 8. The CDR3 bases are TGTGCCAGCAGTATCGACAGGGGTGGGAATGGCTACACCTTC. Amino acid sequence: CASSIDRGGNGYTF.

The count of this clonotype is one. The chain is built from TRBV6-1 and TRBJ2-7; tentative D call: TRBD1 (5 bases). The germline V and J ends were trimmed by 8 bases and 7 bases, with 27 bases remaining between them. The CDR3 sequence is 16 residues long. Germline V CDR1 and CDR2: MNHNS, SASEGT. In DNA form, the CDR3 reads TGTGCCAGCCATAGGGCCACCCAGGGCTCCTACAATGAGCAGTACTTC. This translates into CASHRATQGSYNEQYF.

The rearrangement uses TRBV7-9 and TRBJ2-4; 7 bases are a match to TRBD1. V shed 1 base and J 0 bases; nucleotides not matched to a gene: 9. Germline values: CDR1 SEHNR, CDR2 FQNEAQ (reference sequence). The CDR3 is 18 residues long. This chain's CDR3 is CASSLVSGQLLAKNIQYF. The CDR3 DNA is TGTGCCAGCAGCTTAGTTTCGGGACAGCTCTTAGCCAAAAACATTCAGTACTTC.

The genes are TRBV15 and TRBJ1-4; TRBD1 matches 7 bases. Germline loops: CDR1 LNHNV, CDR2 YYDKDF (reference sequence). J gave up 7 bases and V 2 bases, and 4 bases lay outside the gene matches. The length of the CDR3 is 14 residues. In DNA form, the CDR3 reads TGTGCCACCAGCAGACAGGGGGGCGGTGAAAAACTGTTTTTT. This encodes CATSRQGGGEKLFF.

This clonotype occurred once. The chain joins TRBV20-1 to TRBJ1-5, with a tentative D call TRBD1 (5 bases). This CDR3 is 17 amino acids long. V lost 8 bases and J 2 bases, leaving 25 bases between the germline ends. The V gene's germline CDR1 is DFQATT and CDR2 SNEGSKA (reference sequence). As DNA, the CDR3 is TGCAGTACCACCAAACTCCTGGGGGGAGGTGGCAATCAGCCCCAGCATTTT. Translation: CSTTKLLGGGGNQPQHF.

The J gene is TRBJ2-1, the V gene TRBV7-3; no firm D call. The CDR3 has 13 residues. V lost 3 bases to trimming and J lost 6 bases, with 9 bases between them. Germline V lookup: CDR1 SGHTA, CDR2 FQGTGA. CDR3 region: CASSFVFSNEQFF. The CDR3 region has the DNA TGTGCCAGCAGCTTTGTCTTCTCCAATGAGCAGTTCTTC.

V and J are TRBV5-1 and TRBJ2-3; 10 nucleotides agree with TRBD2. There are 17 residues in the CDR3. V lost 0 bases, J lost 6 bases, and 10 bases stayed unmatched. Germline values: CDR1 SGHRS, CDR2 YFSETQ. Written as DNA, the CDR3 is TGCGCCAGCAGCTTGGTTCTAGCGGGAGCCTCTAGTGATACGCAGTATTTT. The encoded protein is CASSLVLAGASSDTQYF.

The genes are TRBV20-1 and TRBJ1-2; D remains ambiguous. This CDR3 contains 12 residues. Between the trimmed V and J ends, which lost 4 bases and 4 bases, there was a span of 10 bases. The germline gives CDR1 DFQATT, CDR2 SNEGSKA (reference sequence). This chain's CDR3 is CSANGDRYGYTF. The CDR3, as DNA: TGCAGTGCTAACGGAGACCGCTATGGCTACACCTTC.

The V gene is TRBV29-1, the J gene TRBJ2-7; 9 positions match TRBD1. J lost 7 bases, V lost 3 bases, and 7 bases had no gene match. Germline-derived CDR1 and CDR2 are SQVTM and ANQGSEA. CDR3 length: 13 amino acids. The CDR3 loop is CSVDRGQGREQYF. In DNA, the CDR3 is TGCAGCGTTGACCGGGGACAGGGTAGAGAGCAGTACTTC.

This clonotype was counted a few times. V and J are TRBV5-5 and TRBJ2-3; D is unclear. The CDR3 runs 15 residues. The V end lost 5 bases, the J end lost 1 base, and 14 bases lay between the germline ends. Germline-derived CDR1 and CDR2 are SGHKS and YYEKEE (reference sequence). CDR3 bases: TGTGCCAGCAGTTCTGTCTCCCACCGCACAGATACGCAGTATTTT. Its protein product is CASSSVSHRTDTQYF.

As for this clonotype: One junction end does not reproduce the germline sequence, and a read error may be involved. The rearrangement links TRBV27 to TRBJ1-5; 9 nucleotides align to TRBD1. The CDR3 is 15 amino acids. Germline V lookup: CDR1 MNHEY, CDR2 SMNVEV (reference sequence). CDR3 DNA: TGTGCCGGCAGTCCCCGGACAGGGGTTTCCCAGCCCCAGCATTTT. Translating gives CAGSPRTGVSQPQHF.

About this clonotype: A much larger clone lies one base from this, so it may be a read error. This rearrangement joins TRBV29-1 to TRBJ2-5; D is perhaps TRBD2 (6 bases). Per the germline V gene, CDR1 is SQVTM and CDR2 is ANQGSEA. The CDR3 extends over 14 amino acids. Trimming shortened V by 6 bases and J by 4 bases, and 18 bases separated the two germline ends. DNA for the CDR3: TGCAGCGTCAAGACTGGCGGGGTTTCAGAGACCCAGTACTTC. Translation gives CSVKTGGVSETQYF.

The rearrangement links TRBV5-1 to TRBJ2-4; 7 bases align to TRBD2. Trimming took 1 base from V and 5 from J; bases not matched to a gene: 9. The CDR3 totals 16 residues. Germline CDR1 is SGHRS and CDR2 is YFSETQ. The CDR3 DNA reads TGCGCCAGCAGCTTGCCCGGGAGGCTAGCGGAAAACATTCAGTACTTC. It is translated as CASSLPGRLAENIQYF.

On this clonotype itself: A read error may explain this, as a much larger clone is one base away. This chain links TRBV20-1 with TRBJ2-3, with D perhaps matching TRBD2 (6 bases). CDR1 and CDR2 from the germline V gene are DFQATT and SNEGSKA (reference sequence). Trimming cost V 6 bases and J 7 bases, with 14 bases left between them. The CDR3 runs 12 residues. The CDR3 sequence: CSASRDSNTQYF. CDR3 bases: TGCAGTGCAAGCCGGGACTCAAATACGCAGTATTTT.